This T cell receptor beta chain is drawn from a study of breast tumors, draining lymph nodes, adjacent tissues. This CDR3 region has 16 residues. Trimming removed 5 bases at V and 0 bases at J, with 14 bases between. In germline, CDR1 is MDHEN, CDR2 SYDVKM. Study conclusions and caveats: Compared with lymph nodes, tumors were less diverse; compared with nontumor tissue, more. That most tumor T cells come from lymph nodes remained unproven.

Samples came from axillary lymph nodes draining the breast cancer. TCRdb reprocessed the multiplex PCR reads via MiXCR and lists one record per CDR3 protein. The data show about 170,000 distinct CDR3 sequences, with roughly a third seen just once and about 3.7% held by the top ten. This clonotype came up many times. Its target is not known. Sequenced input: axillary lymph node tissue. The rearrangement uses TRBV28 and TRBJ1-3, with D possibly being TRBD1 (6 bases). The receptor was derived from a female donor with breast cancer. Some clones in this sample may be carry-over from other donors' samples. CDR3 region: CASSGPQGASGNTIYF. The CDR3 bases are TGTGCCAGCAGTGGCCCACAGGGAGCCTCTGGAAACACCATATATTTT.